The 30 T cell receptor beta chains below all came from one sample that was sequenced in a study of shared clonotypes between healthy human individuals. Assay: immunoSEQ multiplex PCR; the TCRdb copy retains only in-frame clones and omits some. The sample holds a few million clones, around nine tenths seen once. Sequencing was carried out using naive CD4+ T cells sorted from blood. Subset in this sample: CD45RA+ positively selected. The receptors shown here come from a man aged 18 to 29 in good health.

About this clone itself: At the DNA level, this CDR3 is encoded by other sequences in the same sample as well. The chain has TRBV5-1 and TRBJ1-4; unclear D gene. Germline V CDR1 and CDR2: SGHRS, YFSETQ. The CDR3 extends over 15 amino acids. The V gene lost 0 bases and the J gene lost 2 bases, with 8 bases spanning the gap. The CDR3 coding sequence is TGCGCCAGCAGCTTGGCGCTAGGCACTAATGAAAAACTGTTTTTT. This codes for CASSLALGTNEKLFF.

The CDR3 protein is CASSLLGGRNIQYF. The CDR3 DNA follows: TGTGCCAGCAGCTTATTAGGGGGCAGAAACATTCAGTACTTC. The chain carries TRBV7-2 and TRBJ2-4, with 7 bases that match TRBD1. The CDR3 runs to 14 residues. The V and J ends lost 2 bases and 6 bases, in that order; junction bases with no gene match: 4. Germline assignment: CDR1 SGHTA and CDR2 FQGNSA.

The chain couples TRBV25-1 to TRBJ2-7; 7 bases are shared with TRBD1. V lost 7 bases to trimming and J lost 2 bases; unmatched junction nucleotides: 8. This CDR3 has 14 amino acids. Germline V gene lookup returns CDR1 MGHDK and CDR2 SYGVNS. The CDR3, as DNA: TGTGCCAGCACCCCCCGGGACAGACCCTACGAGCAGTACTTC. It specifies CASTPRDRPYEQYF.

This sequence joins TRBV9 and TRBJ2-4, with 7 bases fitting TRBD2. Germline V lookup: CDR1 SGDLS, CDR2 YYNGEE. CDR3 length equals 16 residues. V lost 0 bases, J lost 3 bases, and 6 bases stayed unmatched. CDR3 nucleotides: TGTGCCAGCAGCGTAGCCAGCGGGGCGGGCAAAAACATTCAGTACTTC. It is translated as CASSVASGAGKNIQYF.

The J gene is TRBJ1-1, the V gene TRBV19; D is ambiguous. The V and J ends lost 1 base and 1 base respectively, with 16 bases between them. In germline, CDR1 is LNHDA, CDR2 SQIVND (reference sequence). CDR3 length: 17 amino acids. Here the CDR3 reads CASSIGVSLVRNTEAFF. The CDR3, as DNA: TGTGCCAGTAGTATAGGGGTATCCCTAGTTCGGAACACTGAAGCTTTCTTT.

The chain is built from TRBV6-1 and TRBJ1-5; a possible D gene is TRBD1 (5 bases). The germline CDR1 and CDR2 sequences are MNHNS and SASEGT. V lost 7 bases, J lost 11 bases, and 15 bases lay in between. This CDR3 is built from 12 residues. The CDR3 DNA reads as TGTGCCAGCACCGAAGAGAGGGGAGCCCAGCATTTT. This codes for CASTEERGAQHF.

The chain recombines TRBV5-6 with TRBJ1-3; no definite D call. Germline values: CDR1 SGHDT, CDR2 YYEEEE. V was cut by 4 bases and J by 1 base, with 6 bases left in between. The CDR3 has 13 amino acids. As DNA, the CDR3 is TGTGCCAGCAGCCCCGCTTCTGGAAACACCATATATTTT. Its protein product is CASSPASGNTIYF. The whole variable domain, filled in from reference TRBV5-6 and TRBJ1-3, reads DAGVTQSPTHLIKTRGQQVTLRCSPKSGHDTVSWYQQALGQGPQFIFQYYEEEERQRGNFPDRFSGHQFPNYSSELNVNALLLGDSALYLCASSPASGNTIYFGEGSWLTVV.

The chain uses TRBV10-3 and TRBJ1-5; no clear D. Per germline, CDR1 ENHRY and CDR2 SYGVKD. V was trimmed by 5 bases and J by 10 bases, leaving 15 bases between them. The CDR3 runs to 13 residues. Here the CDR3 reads CAISPDPVTPQHF. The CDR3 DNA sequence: TGTGCCATCAGTCCCGACCCAGTAACACCCCAGCATTTT.

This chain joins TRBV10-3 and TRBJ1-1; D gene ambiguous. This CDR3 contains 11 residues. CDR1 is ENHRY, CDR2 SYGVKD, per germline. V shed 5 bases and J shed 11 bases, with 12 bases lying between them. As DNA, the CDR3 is TGTGCCATCAGTTCAGGCGTTGGGGCTTTCTTT. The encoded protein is CAISSGVGAFF.

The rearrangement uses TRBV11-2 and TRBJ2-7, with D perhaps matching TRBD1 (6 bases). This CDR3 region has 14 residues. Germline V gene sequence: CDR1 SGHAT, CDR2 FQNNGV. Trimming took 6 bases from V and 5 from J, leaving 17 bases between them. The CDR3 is CASRPGAARNEQYF. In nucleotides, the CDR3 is TGTGCCAGCAGGCCAGGGGCGGCTCGCAACGAGCAGTACTTC. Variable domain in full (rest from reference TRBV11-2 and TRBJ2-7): EAGVAQSPRYKIIEKRQSVAFWCNPISGHATLYWYQQILGQGPKLLIQFQNNGVVDDSQLPKDRFSAERLKGVDSTLKIQPAKLEDSAVYLCASRPGAARNEQYFGPGTRLTVT.

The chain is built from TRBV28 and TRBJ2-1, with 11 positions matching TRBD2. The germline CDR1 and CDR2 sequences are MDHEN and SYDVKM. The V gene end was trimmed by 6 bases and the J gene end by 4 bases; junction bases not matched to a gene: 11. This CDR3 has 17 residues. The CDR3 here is CASSLQLLAGAYNEQFF. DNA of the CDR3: TGTGCCAGCAGCCTACAACTACTAGCGGGGGCTTACAATGAGCAGTTCTTC.

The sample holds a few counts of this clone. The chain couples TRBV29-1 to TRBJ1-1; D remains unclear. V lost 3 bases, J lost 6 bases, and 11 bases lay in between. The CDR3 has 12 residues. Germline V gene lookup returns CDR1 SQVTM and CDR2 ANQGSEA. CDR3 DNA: TGCAGCGTTGATGGCGAACGTTCTGAAGCTTTCTTT. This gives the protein CSVDGERSEAFF.

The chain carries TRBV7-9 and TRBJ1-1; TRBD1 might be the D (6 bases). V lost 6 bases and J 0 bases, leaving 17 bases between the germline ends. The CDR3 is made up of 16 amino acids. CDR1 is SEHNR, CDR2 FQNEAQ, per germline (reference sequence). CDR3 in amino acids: CASSPRGGRLNTEAFF. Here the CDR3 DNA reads TGTGCCAGCAGTCCCCGTGGGGGCAGATTGAACACTGAAGCTTTCTTT.

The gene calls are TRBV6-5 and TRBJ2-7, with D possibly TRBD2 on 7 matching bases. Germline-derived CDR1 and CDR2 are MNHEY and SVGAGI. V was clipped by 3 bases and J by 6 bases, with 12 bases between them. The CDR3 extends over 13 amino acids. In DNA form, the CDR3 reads TGTGCCAGCAGTTATGAGGGGGGGTTCGAGCAGTACTTC. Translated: CASSYEGGFEQYF.

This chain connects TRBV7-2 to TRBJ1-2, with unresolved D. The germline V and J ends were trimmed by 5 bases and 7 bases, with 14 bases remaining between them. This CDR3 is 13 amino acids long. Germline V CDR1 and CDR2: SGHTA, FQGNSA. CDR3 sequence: CASSIGGNSGYTF. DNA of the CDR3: TGTGCCAGCAGCATTGGCGGGAACAGTGGCTACACCTTC. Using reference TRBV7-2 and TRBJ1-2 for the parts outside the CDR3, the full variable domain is GAGVSQSPSNKVTEKGKDVELRCDPISGHTALYWYRQSLGQGLEFLIYFQGNSAPDKSGLPSDRFSAERTGGSVSTLTIQRTQQEDSAVYLCASSIGGNSGYTFGSGTRLTVV.

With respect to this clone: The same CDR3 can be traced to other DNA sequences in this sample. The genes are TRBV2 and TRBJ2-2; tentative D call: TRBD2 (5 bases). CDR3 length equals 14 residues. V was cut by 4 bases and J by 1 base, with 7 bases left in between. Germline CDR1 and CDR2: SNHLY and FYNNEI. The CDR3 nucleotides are TGTGCCAGCAGTGCAAGCGGGAACACCGGGGAGCTGTTTTTT. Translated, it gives CASSASGNTGELFF.

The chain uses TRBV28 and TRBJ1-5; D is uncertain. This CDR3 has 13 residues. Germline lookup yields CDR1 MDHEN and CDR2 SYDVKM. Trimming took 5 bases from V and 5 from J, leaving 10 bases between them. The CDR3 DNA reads TGTGCCAGCAGTAGAGACGGTTATCAGCCCCAGCATTTT. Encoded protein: CASSRDGYQPQHF.

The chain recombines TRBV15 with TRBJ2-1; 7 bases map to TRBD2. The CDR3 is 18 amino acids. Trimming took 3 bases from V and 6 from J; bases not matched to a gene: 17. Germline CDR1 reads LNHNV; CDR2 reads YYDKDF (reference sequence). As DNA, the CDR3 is TGTGCCACCAGCAGCGGGGGACTAAGGACGTTGGTAGGCAATGAGCAGTTCTTC. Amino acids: CATSSGGLRTLVGNEQFF. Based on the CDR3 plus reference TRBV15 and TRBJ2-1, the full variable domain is DAMVIQNPRYQVTQFGKPVTLSCSQTLNHNVMYWYQQKSSQAPKLLFHYYDKDFNNEADTPDNFQSRRPNTSFCFLDIRSPGLGDTAMYLCATSSGGLRTLVGNEQFFGPGTRLTVL.

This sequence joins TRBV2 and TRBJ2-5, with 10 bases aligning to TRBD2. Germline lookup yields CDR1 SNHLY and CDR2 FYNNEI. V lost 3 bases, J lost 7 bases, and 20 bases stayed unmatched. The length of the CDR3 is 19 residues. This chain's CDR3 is CASSDPPAGGPPFFGTQYF. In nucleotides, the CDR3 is TGTGCCAGCAGTGATCCCCCAGCGGGAGGGCCCCCCTTTTTTGGGACCCAGTACTTC.

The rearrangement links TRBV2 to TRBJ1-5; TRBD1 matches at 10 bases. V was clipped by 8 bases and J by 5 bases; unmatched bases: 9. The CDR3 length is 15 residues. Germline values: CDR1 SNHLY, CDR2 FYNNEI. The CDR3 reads CASSRSGTGDQPQHF. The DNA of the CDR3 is TGTGCCAGCTCCCGCTCCGGGACAGGGGATCAGCCCCAGCATTTT.

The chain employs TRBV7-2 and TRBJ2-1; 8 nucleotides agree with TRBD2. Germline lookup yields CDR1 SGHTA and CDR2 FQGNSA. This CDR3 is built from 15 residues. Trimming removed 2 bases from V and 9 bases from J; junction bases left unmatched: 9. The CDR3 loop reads CASSLYGRAFSEQFF. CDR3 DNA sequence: TGTGCCAGCAGCTTATACGGGAGGGCCTTTAGTGAGCAGTTCTTC.

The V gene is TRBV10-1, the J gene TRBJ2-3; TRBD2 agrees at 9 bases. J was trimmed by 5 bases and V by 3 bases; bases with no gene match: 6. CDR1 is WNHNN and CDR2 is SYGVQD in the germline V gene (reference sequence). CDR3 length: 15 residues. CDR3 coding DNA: TGCGCCAGCAGTGATTCGCGGGGGGGACGAGATACGCAGTATTTT. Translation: CASSDSRGGRDTQYF.

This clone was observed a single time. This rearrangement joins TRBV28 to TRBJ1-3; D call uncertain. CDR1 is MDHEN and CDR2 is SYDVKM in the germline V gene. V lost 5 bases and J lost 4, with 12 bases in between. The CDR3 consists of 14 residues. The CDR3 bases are TGTGCCAGCAGTCTACCGGTTGGGGGAAACACCATATATTTT. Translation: CASSLPVGGNTIYF.

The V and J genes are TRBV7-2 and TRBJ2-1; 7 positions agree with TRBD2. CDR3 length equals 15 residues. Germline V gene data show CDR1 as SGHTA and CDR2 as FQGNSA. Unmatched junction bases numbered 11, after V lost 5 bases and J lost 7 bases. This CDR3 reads CASSPRTSIVNEQFF. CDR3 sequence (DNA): TGTGCCAGCAGCCCGAGGACTAGTATTGTGAATGAGCAGTTCTTC.

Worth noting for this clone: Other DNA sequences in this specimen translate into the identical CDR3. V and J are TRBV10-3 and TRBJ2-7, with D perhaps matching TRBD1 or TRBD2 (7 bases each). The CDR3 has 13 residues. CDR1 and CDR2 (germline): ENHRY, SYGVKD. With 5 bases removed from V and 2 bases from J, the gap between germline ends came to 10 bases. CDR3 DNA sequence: TGTGCCATCAGTTCAGGGGGGGCCTACGAGCAGTACTTC. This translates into CAISSGGAYEQYF.

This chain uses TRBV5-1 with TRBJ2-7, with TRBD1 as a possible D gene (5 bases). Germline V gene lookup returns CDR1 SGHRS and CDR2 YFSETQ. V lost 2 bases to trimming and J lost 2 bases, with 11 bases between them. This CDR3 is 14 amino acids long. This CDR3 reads CASSFSPGPYEQYF. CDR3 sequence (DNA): TGCGCCAGCAGCTTTTCTCCAGGGCCCTACGAGCAGTACTTC. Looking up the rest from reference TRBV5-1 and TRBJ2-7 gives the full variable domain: KAGVTQTPRYLIKTRGQQVTLSCSPISGHRSVSWYQQTPGQGLQFLFEYFSETQRNKGNFPGRFSGRQFSNSRSEMNVSTLELGDSALYLCASSFSPGPYEQYFGPGTRLTVT.

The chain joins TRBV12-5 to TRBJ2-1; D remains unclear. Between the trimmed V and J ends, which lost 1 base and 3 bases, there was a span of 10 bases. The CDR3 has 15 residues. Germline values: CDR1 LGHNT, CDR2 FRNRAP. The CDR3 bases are TGTGCTAGTGGTTTGGGGCTCGGCGACTACAATGAGCAGTTCTTC. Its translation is CASGLGLGDYNEQFF. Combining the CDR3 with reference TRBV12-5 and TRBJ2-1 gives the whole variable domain DARVTQTPRHKVTEMGQEVTMRCQPILGHNTVFWYRQTMMQGLELLAYFRNRAPLDDSGMPKDRFSAEMPDATLATLKIQPSEPRDSAVYFCASGLGLGDYNEQFFGPGTRLTVL.

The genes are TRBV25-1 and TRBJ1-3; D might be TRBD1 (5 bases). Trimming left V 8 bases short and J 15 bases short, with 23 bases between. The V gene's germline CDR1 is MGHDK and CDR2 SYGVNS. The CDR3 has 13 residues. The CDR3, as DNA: TGTGCCAGCTGTGCAGCGGGGACGGATCCATCATATTTT. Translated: CASCAAGTDPSYF.

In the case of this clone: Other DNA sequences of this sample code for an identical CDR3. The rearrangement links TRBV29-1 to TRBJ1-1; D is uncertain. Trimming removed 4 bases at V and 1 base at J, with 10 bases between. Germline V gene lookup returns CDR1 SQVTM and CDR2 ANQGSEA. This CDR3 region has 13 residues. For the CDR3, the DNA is TGCAGCGTTGGTGGAGGTGGGAACACTGAAGCTTTCTTT. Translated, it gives CSVGGGGNTEAFF.

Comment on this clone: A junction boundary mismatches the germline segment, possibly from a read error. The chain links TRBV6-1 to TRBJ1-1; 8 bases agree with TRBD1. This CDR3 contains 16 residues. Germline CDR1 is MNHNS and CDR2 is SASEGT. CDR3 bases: TGTGCCAGCAGCGAAGCATTACAGGGGGGGAGCACTGAAGCTTTCTTT. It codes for CASSEALQGGSTEAFF.